These 9 T cell receptor beta chains were all obtained from the same sample, sequenced in a study of blood T cell repertoires in COVID-19. Some clones are missing from TCRdb's copy, which holds only in-frame ones; the method was immunoSEQ multiplex PCR. The sample includes some 230,000 clones, 70% to 90% of them seen just once. The sample was peripheral blood. These receptors all stem from a man aged 30 to 39 who had recovered from COVID-19.

The rearrangement joins TRBV14 to TRBJ1-1, with D hard to call. This CDR3 contains 13 residues. Trimming pared 5 bases from V and 1 base from J, leaving 8 bases between. Per the germline V gene, CDR1 is SGHDN and CDR2 is FVKESK. CDR3 protein: CASSAVRNTEAFF. CDR3 nucleotides: TGTGCCAGCAGCGCAGTTCGGAACACTGAAGCTTTCTTT.

The CDR3 sequence is CASSYSRGLDTDTQYF. The CDR3 coding sequence is TGTGCCAGCAGTTACTCGAGGGGACTAGATACAGATACGCAGTATTTT. The chain combines TRBV6-2 or TRBV6-3 with TRBJ2-3; 8 bases align to TRBD2. The V segment lost 0 bases and the J segment 3 bases; nucleotides outside the gene matches: 5. CDR3 length: 16 residues. Germline V gives CDR1 MNHEY, CDR2 SVGEGT.

V usage is TRBV7-2 and J usage is TRBJ1-1; D is unclear. CDR3 length equals 13 residues. Trimming stripped 2 bases from V and 1 base from J, with 5 bases between. The germline gives CDR1 SGHTA, CDR2 FQGNSA. The CDR3 region is CASSLRGNTEAFF. CDR3 DNA: TGTGCCAGCAGCTTAAGAGGGAACACTGAAGCTTTCTTT.

V and J are TRBV5-4 and TRBJ2-3, with D maybe TRBD1 (6 bases). The ends were cut back, 1 base at V and 3 bases at J, with 9 bases in the middle. The length of the CDR3 is 14 residues. Germline CDR1 SGHNT, CDR2 YYREEE (reference sequence). CDR3 DNA: TGTGCCAGCAGCTTGCAACAGGGAACAGATACGCAGTATTTT. It translates to CASSLQQGTDTQYF.

The chain joins TRBV25-1 to TRBJ2-7; 8 nucleotides agree with TRBD1. The CDR3 has 14 amino acids. Germline CDR1 and CDR2: MGHDK and SYGVNS. With V trimmed by 2 bases and J by 3 bases, 3 bases remained unmatched. The CDR3 coding sequence is TGTGCCAGCAGTGAAGGACAGGGCCGCTACGAGCAGTACTTC. Encoded protein: CASSEGQGRYEQYF.

CDR3 region: CASSPGRGQALSGNTIYF. CDR3 in DNA: TGCGCCAGCAGCCCTGGAAGAGGACAAGCCCTATCTGGAAACACCATATATTTT. The chain is built from TRBV4-1 and TRBJ1-3, with D possibly TRBD1 on 5 matching bases. Germline V gives CDR1 MGHRA, CDR2 YSYEKL. V gave up 4 bases and J gave up 1 base, with 20 bases separating them. The CDR3 has 18 amino acids.

This clone was found once. The CDR3: CASSVSGATLLYNEQFF. CDR3 nucleotide sequence: TGTGCCAGCAGCGTCAGCGGGGCGACACTACTCTACAATGAGCAGTTCTTC. This sequence joins TRBV9 and TRBJ2-1, with 7 bases identical to TRBD2. The CDR3 loop spans 17 amino acids. CDR1 and CDR2 from the germline V gene are SGDLS and YYNGEE. V shed 2 bases and J 3 bases; nucleotides not matched to a gene: 11.

The CDR3 spells CASSLSHRLNTEAFF. The DNA for the CDR3 is TGTGCCAGCAGCCTTTCCCACAGGCTGAACACTGAAGCTTTCTTT. This sequence joins TRBV5-4 and TRBJ1-1, with a weak D call TRBD1 (5 bases). The germline gives CDR1 SGHNT, CDR2 YYREEE (reference sequence). V dropped 4 bases and J dropped 0 bases, with 13 bases sitting between them. The CDR3 sequence is 15 residues long.

V usage is TRBV9 and J usage is TRBJ1-2, with 7 bases that match TRBD1. CDR1 is SGDLS and CDR2 is YYNGEE in the germline V gene. The V and J ends lost 2 bases and 6 bases, in that order; junction bases with no gene match: 4. The CDR3 length is 13 residues. In nucleotides, the CDR3 is TGTGCCAGCAGCGTTTTGACAGGGAATGGCTACACCTTC. This translates into CASSVLTGNGYTF.